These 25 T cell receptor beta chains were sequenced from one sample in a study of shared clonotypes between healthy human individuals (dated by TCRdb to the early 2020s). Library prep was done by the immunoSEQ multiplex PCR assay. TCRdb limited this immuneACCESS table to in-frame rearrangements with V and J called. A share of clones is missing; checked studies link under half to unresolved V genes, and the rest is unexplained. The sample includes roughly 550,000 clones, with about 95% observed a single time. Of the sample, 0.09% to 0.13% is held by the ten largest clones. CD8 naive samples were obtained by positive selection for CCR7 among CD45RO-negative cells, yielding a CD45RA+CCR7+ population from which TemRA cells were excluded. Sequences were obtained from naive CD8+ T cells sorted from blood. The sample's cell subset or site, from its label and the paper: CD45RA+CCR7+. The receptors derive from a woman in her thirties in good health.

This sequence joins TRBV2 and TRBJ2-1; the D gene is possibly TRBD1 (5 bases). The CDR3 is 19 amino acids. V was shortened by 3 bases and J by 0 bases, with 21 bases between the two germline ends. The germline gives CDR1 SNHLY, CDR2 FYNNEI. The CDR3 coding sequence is TGTGCCAGCAGTGAGTACATGGTTGGGGCGGATAGCTCCTACAATGAGCAGTTCTTC. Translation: CASSEYMVGADSSYNEQFF.

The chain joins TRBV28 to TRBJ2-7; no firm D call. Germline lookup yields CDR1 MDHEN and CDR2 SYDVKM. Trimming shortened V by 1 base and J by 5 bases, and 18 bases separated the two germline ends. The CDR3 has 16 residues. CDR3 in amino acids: CASSLFLEHSGDEQYF. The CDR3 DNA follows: TGTGCCAGCAGTTTATTCCTTGAGCACTCGGGCGACGAGCAGTACTTC.

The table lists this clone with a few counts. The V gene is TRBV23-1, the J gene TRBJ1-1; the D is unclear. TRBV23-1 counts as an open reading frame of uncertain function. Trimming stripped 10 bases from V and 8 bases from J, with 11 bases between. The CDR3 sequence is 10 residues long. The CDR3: CAKRAVEAFF. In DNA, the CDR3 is TGCGCCAAAAGGGCCGTGGAAGCTTTCTTT.

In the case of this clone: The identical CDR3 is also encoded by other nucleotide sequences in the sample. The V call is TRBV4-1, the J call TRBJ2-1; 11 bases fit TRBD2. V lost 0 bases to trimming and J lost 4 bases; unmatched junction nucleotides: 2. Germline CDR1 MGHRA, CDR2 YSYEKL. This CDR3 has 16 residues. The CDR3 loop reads CASSQEGLAVYNEQFF. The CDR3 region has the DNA TGCGCCAGCAGCCAAGAGGGACTAGCGGTATACAATGAGCAGTTCTTC.

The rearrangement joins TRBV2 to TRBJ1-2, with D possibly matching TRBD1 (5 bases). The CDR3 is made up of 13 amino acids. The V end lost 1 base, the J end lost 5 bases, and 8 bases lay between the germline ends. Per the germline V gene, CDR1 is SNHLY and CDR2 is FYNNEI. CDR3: CASSEDDSYGYTF. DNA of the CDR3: TGTGCCAGCAGTGAAGACGACAGTTATGGCTACACCTTC.

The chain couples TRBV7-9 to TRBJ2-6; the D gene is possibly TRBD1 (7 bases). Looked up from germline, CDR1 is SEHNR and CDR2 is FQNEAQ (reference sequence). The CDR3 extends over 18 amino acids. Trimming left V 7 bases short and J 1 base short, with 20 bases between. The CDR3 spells CASTPGAGQSSGANVLTF. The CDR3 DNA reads TGTGCCAGCACCCCTGGGGCGGGACAGAGTTCTGGGGCCAACGTCCTGACTTTC.

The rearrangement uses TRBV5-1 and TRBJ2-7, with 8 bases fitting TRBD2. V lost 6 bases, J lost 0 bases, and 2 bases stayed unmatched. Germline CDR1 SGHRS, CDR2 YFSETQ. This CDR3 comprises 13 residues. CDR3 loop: CASTSGSSYEQYF. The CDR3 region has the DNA TGCGCCAGCACCAGCGGGAGCTCCTACGAGCAGTACTTC.

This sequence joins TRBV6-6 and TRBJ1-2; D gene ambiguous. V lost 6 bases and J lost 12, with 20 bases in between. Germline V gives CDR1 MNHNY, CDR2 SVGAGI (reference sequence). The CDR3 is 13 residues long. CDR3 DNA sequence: TGTGCCAGCAGCCAAACACCAGCAGCGGATAACACCTTC. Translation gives CASSQTPAADNTF.

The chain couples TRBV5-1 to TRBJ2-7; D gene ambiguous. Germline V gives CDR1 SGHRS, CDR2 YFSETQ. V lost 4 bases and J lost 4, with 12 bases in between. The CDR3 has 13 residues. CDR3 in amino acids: CASSPWQKYEQYF. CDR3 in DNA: TGCGCCAGCAGCCCCTGGCAAAAATACGAGCAGTACTTC. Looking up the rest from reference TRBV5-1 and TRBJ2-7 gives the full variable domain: KAGVTQTPRYLIKTRGQQVTLSCSPISGHRSVSWYQQTPGQGLQFLFEYFSETQRNKGNFPGRFSGRQFSNSRSEMNVSTLELGDSALYLCASSPWQKYEQYFGPGTRLTVT.

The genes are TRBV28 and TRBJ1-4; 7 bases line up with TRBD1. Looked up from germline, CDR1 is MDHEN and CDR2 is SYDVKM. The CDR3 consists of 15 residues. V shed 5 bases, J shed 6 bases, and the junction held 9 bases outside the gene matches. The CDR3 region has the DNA TGTGCCAGCAGTCACGACAGGGCAGTGGATGAAAAACTGTTTTTT. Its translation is CASSHDRAVDEKLFF. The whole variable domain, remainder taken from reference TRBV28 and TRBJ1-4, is DVKVTQSSRYLVKRTGEKVFLECVQDMDHENMFWYRQDPGLGLRLIYFSYDVKMKEKGDIPEGYSVSREKKERFSLILESASTNQTSMYLCASSHDRAVDEKLFFGSGTQLSVL.

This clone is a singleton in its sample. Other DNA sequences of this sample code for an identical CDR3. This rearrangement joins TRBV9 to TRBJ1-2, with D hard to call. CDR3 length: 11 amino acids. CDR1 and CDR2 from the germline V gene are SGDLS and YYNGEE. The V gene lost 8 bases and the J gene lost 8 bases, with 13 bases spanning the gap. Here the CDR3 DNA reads TGTGCCAGTTCCAGCACCGGCGGCTACACCTTC. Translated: CASSSTGGYTF. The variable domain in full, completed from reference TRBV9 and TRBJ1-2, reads DSGVTQTPKHLITATGQRVTLRCSPRSGDLSVYWYQQSLDQGLQFLIQYYNGEERAKGNILERFSAQQFPDLHSELNLSSLELGDSALYFCASSSTGGYTFGSGTRLTVV.

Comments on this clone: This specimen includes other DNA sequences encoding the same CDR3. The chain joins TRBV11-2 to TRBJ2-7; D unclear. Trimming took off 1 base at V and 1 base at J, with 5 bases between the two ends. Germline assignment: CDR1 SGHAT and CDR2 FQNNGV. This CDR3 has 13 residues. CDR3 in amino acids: CASSLGTSYEQYF. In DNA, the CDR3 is TGTGCCAGCAGCTTAGGTACATCCTACGAGCAGTACTTC.

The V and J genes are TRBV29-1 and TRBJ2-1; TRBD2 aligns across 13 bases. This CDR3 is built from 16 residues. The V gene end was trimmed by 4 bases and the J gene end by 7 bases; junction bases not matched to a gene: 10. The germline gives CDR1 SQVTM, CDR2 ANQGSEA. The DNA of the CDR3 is TGCAGCGTTGCGGGGTCACTAGCGGGAGGGGTAAATGAGCAGTTCTTC. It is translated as CSVAGSLAGGVNEQFF.

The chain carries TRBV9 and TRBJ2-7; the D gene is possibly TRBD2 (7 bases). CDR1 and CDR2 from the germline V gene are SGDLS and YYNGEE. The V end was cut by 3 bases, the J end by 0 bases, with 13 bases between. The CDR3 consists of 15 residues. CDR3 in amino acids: CASSAGAGHSYEQYF. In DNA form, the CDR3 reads TGTGCCAGCAGCGCGGGAGCGGGACACTCCTACGAGCAGTACTTC.

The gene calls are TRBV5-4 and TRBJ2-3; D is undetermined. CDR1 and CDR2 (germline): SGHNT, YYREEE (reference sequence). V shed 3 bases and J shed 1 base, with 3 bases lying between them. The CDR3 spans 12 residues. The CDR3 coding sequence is TGTGCCAGCAGCTACGGCACAGATACGCAGTATTTT. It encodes CASSYGTDTQYF.

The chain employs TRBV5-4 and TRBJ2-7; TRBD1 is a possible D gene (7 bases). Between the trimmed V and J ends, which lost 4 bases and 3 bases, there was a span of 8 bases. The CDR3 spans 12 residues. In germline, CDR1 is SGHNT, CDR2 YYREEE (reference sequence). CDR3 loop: CASSQGGYEQYF. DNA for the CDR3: TGTGCCAGCAGCCAGGGGGGCTACGAGCAGTACTTC.

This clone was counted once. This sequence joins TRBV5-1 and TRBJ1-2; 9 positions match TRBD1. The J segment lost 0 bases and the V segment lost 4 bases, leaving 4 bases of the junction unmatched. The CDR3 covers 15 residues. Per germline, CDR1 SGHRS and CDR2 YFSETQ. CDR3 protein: CASSQGQGTNYGYTF. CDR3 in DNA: TGCGCCAGCAGCCAAGGACAGGGGACTAACTATGGCTACACCTTC.

This CDR3 reads CASSYSNSVTEAFF. Written as DNA, the CDR3 is TGTGCCAGCAGTTACTCGAATTCGGTCACTGAAGCTTTCTTT. The chain employs TRBV6-5 and TRBJ1-1; no firm D call. Germline lookup yields CDR1 MNHEY and CDR2 SVGAGI. The V and J ends lost 0 bases and 4 bases respectively, with 9 bases between them. The CDR3 is 14 residues long.

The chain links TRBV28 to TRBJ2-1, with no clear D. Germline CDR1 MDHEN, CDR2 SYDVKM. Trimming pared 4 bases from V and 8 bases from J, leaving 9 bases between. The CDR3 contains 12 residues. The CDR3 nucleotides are TGTGCCAGCAGTTACCGTTCCGATGAGCAGTTCTTC. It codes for CASSYRSDEQFF. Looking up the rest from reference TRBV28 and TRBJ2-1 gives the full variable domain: DVKVTQSSRYLVKRTGEKVFLECVQDMDHENMFWYRQDPGLGLRLIYFSYDVKMKEKGDIPEGYSVSREKKERFSLILESASTNQTSMYLCASSYRSDEQFFGPGTRLTVL.

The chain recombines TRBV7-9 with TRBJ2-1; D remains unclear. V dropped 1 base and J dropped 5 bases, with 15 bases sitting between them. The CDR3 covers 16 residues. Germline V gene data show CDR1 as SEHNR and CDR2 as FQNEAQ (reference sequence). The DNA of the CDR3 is TGTGCCAGCAGCTTAGTCTGGCAAGGGTCCCACAATGAGCAGTTCTTC. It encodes CASSLVWQGSHNEQFF. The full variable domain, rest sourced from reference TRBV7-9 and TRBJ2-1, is DTGVSQNPRHKITKRGQNVTFRCDPISEHNRLYWYRQTLGQGPEFLTYFQNEAQLEKSRLLSDRFSAERPKGSFSTLEIQRTEQGDSAMYLCASSLVWQGSHNEQFFGPGTRLTVL.

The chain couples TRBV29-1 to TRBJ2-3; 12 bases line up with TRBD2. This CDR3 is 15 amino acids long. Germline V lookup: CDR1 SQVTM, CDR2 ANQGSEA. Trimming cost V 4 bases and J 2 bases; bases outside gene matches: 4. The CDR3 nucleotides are TGCAGCGTTGTTCTAGCGGGAGGGCTCACAGATACGCAGTATTTT. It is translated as CSVVLAGGLTDTQYF.

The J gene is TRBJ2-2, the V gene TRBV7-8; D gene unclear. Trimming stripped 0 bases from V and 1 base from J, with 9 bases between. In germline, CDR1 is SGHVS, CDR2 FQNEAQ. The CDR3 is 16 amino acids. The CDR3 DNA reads TGTGCCAGCAGCTTAGCGGACCGACAGAACACCGGGGAGCTGTTTTTT. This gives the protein CASSLADRQNTGELFF.

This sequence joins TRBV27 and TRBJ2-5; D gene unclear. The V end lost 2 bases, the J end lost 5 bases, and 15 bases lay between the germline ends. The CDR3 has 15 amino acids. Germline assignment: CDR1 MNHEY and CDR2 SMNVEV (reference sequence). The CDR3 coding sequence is TGTGCCAGCAGTTTAAAACCCGACCTACACGAGACCCAGTACTTC. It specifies CASSLKPDLHETQYF.

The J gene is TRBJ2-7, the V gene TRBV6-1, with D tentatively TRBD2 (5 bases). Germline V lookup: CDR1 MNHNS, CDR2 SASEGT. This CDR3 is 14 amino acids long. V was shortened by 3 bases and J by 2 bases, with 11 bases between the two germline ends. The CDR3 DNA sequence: TGTGCCAGCAGTGAGATGTCGGAGGCCTACGAGCAGTACTTC. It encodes CASSEMSEAYEQYF.

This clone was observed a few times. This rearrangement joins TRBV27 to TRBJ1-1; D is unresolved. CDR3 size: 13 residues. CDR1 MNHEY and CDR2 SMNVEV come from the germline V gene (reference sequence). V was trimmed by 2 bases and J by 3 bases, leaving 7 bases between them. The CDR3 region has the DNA TGTGCCAGCAGTTTAGGATTGGACACTGAAGCTTTCTTT. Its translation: CASSLGLDTEAFF.